This T cell receptor beta chain was recorded in a study of cytomegalovirus exposure and HLA in healthy donors. Use of 60 Vbeta and 13 Jbeta primers characterized the PCR. Measured with immunoSEQ multiplex PCR; TCRdb has only the in-frame clones, and not every one. Recorded for this sample: 150,000 or so clones. Germline V gives CDR1 MNHEY, CDR2 SMNVEV (reference sequence). Trimming shortened V by 3 bases and J by 4 bases, and 12 bases separated the two germline ends. The CDR3 runs 14 residues. In the case of this clone: Its matching antigen is unknown.

Findings and limits, study-wide: Cytomegalovirus-associated status was assigned to 150 or so TCR beta chains.

The TCR originated in a woman aged 50 to 60 in good health and CMV-seronegative. The gene calls are TRBV27 and TRBJ1-1, with a possible D match to TRBD1 (6 bases). The sequenced material came from PBMCs. As DNA, the CDR3 is TGTGCCAGCAGTTTGCTAACAGGGAGCACTGAAGCTTTCTTT. It encodes CASSLLTGSTEAFF.